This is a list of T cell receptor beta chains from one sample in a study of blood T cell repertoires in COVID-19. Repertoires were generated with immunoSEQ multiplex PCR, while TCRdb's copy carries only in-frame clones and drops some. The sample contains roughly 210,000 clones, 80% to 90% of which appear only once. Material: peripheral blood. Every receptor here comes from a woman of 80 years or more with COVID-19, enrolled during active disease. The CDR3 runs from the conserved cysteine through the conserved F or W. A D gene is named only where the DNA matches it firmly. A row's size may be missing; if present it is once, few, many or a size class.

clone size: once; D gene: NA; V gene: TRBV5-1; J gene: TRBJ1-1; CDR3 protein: CASSFGSSSNTEAFF; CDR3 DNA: TGCGCCAGCAGCTTCGGGAGTTCCTCGAACACTGAAGCTTTCTTT
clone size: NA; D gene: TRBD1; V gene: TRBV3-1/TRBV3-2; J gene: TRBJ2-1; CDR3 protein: CASSQVPGGNEQFF; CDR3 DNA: TGTGCCAGCAGCCAAGTGCCAGGGGGCAATGAGCAGTTCTTC
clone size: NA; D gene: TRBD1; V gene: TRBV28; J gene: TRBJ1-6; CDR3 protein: CASRGGGQGDSPLHF; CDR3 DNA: TGTGCCAGCAGGGGGGGCGGACAGGGGGATTCACCCCTCCACTTT
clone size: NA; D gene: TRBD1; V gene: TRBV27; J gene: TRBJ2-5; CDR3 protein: CASSSGTGGRETQYF; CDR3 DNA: TGTGCCAGCAGTTCTGGGACAGGGGGCCGGGAGACCCAGTACTTC
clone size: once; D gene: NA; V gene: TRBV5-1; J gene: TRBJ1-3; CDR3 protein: CASSPGQPSGNTIYF; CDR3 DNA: TGCGCCAGCAGCCCCGGACAGCCCTCTGGAAACACCATATATTTT
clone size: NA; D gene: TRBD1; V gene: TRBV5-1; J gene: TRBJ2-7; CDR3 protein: CASSGTGETRYEQYF; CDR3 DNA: TGCGCCAGCAGCGGAACAGGGGAAACGCGCTACGAGCAGTACTTC
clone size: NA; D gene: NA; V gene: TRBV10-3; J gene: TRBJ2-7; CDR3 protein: CAISEPLTGYEQYF; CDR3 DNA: TGTGCCATCAGTGAGCCCCTAACCGGTTACGAGCAGTACTTC
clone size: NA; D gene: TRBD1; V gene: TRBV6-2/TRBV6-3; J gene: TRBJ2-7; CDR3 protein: CASSFLGTDYEQYF; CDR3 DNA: TGTGCCAGCAGTTTTCTCGGGACAGACTACGAGCAGTACTTC
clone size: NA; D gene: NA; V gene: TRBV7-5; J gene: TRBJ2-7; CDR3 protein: CVRSPWDRIAYEQYF; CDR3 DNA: TGTGTCAGAAGCCCTTGGGACAGAATAGCCTACGAGCAGTACTTC
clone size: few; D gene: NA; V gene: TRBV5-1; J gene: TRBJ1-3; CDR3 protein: CASSSGEMSGNTIYF; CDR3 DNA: TGCGCCAGCAGCTCAGGGGAAATGAGCGGAAACACCATATATTTT
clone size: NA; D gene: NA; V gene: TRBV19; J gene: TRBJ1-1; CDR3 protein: CASRQGAGTEAFF; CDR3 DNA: TGTGCCAGTAGACAGGGAGCCGGGACTGAAGCTTTCTTT
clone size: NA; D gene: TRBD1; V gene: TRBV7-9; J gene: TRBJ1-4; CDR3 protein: CASSLGQGHEKLFF; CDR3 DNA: TGTGCCAGCAGCTTGGGACAGGGGCACGAAAAACTGTTTTTT
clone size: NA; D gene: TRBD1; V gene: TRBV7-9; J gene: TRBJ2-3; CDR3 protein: CASSSGTGGTDTQYF; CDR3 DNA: TGTGCCAGCAGTTCCGGGACAGGGGGCACAGATACGCAGTATTTT
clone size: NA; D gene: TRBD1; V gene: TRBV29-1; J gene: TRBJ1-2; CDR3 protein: CSVEPPGTGGYTF; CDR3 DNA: TGCAGCGTTGAACCCCCCGGGACAGGGGGATACACCTTC
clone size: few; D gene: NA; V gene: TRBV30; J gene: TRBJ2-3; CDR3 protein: CAWSVHGGGTDTQYF; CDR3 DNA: TGTGCCTGGAGTGTTCACGGGGGTGGCACAGATACGCAGTATTTT
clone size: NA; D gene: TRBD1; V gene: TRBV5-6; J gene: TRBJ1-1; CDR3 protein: CASSRRDRANTEAFF; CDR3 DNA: TGTGCCAGCAGTCGCCGGGACAGGGCGAACACTGAAGCTTTCTTT
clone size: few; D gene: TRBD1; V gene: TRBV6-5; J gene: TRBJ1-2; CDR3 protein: CASSKGAQYGYTF; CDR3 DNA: TGTGCCAGCAGTAAGGGGGCTCAATATGGCTACACCTTC
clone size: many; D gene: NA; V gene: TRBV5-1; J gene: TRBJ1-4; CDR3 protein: CASSLSSVGSNEKLFF; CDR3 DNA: TGCGCCAGCAGCTTGTCAAGCGTCGGGTCGAATGAAAAACTGTTTTTT
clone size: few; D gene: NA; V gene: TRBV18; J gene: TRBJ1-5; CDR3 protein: CASSRGGDQSQHF; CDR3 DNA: TGTGCCAGCTCCCGCGGGGGGGATCAGTCCCAGCATTTT
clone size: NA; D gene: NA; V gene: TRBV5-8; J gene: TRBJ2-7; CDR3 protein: CASSLGHYYEQYF; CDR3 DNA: TGTGCCAGCAGCTTGGGCCACTACTACGAGCAGTACTTC
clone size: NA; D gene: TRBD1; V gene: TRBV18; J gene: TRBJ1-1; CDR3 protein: CASSQTGGSTEAFF; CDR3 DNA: TGTGCCAGCTCACAGACAGGGGGGAGCACTGAAGCTTTCTTT